This record covers a single T cell receptor beta chain. Its antigen remains unknown. The CDR3 end shows no conserved phenylalanine or tryptophan, and so a read error is likely. The limits of the CDR3 on the DNA are not certain, so only TCRdb's listed CDR3 is given. The record originates from a study of CD8+CD57+ T cells in acquired aplastic anemia. The wider study: The study obtained an average of roughly 3 ug of DNA from sorted CD4+ and CD8+ cells. Healthy donors averaged around 10 million reads for CD4+ cells.

Inclusive of both ends, the CDR3 amounts to 11 amino acids. CDR1 and CDR2 from the germline V gene are MRHNA and SNTAGT. The template for TCR beta VDJ and CDR3 sequence profiling was genomic DNA. TCRdb analysed the reads with MiXCR anew, one entry per CDR3 protein. The sample carries around 230,000 distinct CDR3 sequences, 61% recorded once. Whole-study findings and limits: It was found that about 31 CD8+ CDR3 sequences were shared between patients and controls.

Sequencing was carried out using sorted CD4+, CD8+, or CD8+CD57+ T cells (not recorded which) from PBMCs. The chain recombines TRBV6-4 with TRBJ1-3; the table gives TRBD1 as D, unverified against the DNA. This TCR was recovered from a human donor in good health. The CDR3 region is CASSEGTGNPP.